Listed below are T cell receptor beta chains from one sample, sequenced in a study of T cell repertoires and leukemia-associated antigens. TCRdb re-called the 5' RACE reads with MiXCR, one entry per CDR3 protein. The repertoire consists of around 14,000 distinct CDR3 sequences, with about 39% occurring once and the leading ten covering approximately 9.2%. Antigens of these TCRs are unknown. Material for sequencing was CD3+ T cells sorted from blood and cultured. The receptor set was obtained from a female donor in good health. The CDR3 runs from the conserved cysteine through the conserved F or W. Fields, in order: clone size, V gene, J gene, D gene, CDR3 protein, CDR3 DNA. A D gene is named only where the DNA matches it firmly. Part of the rows lack a size; the others show once, few, many or a class for expanded clones.

abundance: -
v_gene: TRBV6-2/TRBV6-3
j_gene: TRBJ2-3
d_gene: -
CDR3aa: CASSHDGHNEQFTDTQYF
CDR3nt: TGTGCCAGCAGTCATGACGGGCACAATGAGCAGTTCACAGATACGCAGTATTTT

abundance: many
v_gene: TRBV10-2
j_gene: TRBJ2-4
d_gene: -
CDR3aa: CASMAILAKNIQYF
CDR3nt: TGCGCCAGCATGGCTATCTTAGCCAAAAACATTCAGTACTTC

abundance: medium-sized
v_gene: TRBV20-1
j_gene: TRBJ1-3
d_gene: -
CDR3aa: CSARYRAGNTIYF
CDR3nt: TGCAGTGCTAGGTACAGGGCTGGAAACACCATATATTTT

abundance: -
v_gene: TRBV6-5
j_gene: TRBJ1-1
d_gene: -
CDR3aa: CASRGLAEAFF
CDR3nt: TGTGCCAGCAGAGGGCTCGCTGAAGCTTTCTTT

abundance: -
v_gene: TRBV29-1
j_gene: TRBJ2-1
d_gene: TRBD2
CDR3aa: CSARVPAGVIVNEQFF
CDR3nt: TGCAGCGCCAGAGTACCAGCGGGAGTTATAGTTAATGAGCAGTTCTTC

abundance: once
v_gene: TRBV10-3
j_gene: TRBJ2-1
d_gene: TRBD2
CDR3aa: CAISKWGLAGPYSYNEQFF
CDR3nt: TGTGCCATCAGTAAATGGGGACTAGCGGGACCATACTCCTACAATGAGCAGTTCTTC

abundance: -
v_gene: TRBV20-1
j_gene: TRBJ2-3
d_gene: -
CDR3aa: CSAMTATTDTQYF
CDR3nt: TGCAGTGCTATGACAGCGACCACAGATACGCAGTATTTT

abundance: -
v_gene: TRBV12-3/TRBV12-4
j_gene: TRBJ1-1
d_gene: -
CDR3aa: CASSPYRWGSTAFF
CDR3nt: TGTGCCAGCAGTCCCTATCGTTGGGGGAGCACGGCTTTCTTT

abundance: many
v_gene: TRBV7-2
j_gene: TRBJ2-1
d_gene: TRBD1
CDR3aa: CASSLLAGGNEQFF
CDR3nt: TGTGCCAGCAGCTTATTGGCAGGGGGCAATGAGCAGTTCTTC

abundance: -
v_gene: TRBV6-6
j_gene: TRBJ2-7
d_gene: -
CDR3aa: CASSYTNNEQYF
CDR3nt: TGTGCCAGCAGTTACACCAACAACGAGCAGTACTTC